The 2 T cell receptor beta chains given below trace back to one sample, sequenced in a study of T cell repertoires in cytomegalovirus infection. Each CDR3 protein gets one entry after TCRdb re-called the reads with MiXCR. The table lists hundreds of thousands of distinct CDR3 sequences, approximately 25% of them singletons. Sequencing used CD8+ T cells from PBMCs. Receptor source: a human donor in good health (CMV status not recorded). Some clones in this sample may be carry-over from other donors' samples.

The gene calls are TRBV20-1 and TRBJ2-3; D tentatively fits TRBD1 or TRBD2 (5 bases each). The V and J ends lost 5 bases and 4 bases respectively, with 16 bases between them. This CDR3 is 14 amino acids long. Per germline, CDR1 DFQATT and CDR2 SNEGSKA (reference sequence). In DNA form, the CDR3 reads TGCAGTGCTCGAGGGGCTCCCCCACCAGATACGCAGTATTTT. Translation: CSARGAPPPDTQYF.

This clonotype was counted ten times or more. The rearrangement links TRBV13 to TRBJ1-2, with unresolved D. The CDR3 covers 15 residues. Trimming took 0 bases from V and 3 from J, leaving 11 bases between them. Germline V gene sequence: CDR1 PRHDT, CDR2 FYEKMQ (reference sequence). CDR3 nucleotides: TGTGCCAGCAGCTTAGGCGGACGGCCTGACTATGGCTACACCTTC. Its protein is CASSLGGRPDYGYTF.